The following is a T cell receptor (beta chain) sequence with its context. Its antigen is unknown. The data were obtained in a study of cytomegalovirus exposure and HLA in healthy donors. On the study more broadly: Some 85 million unique TCRs from HLA-typed donors were held in an early data release. Study-level findings and limits: The study carried out a later analysis of TCR beta sequences. It associated approximately 16,000 of them with specific HLA alleles at a false discovery rate of 0.05.

Donors had nominal health at sampling but likely had unrecorded immune exposures. The PCR had 60 Vbeta and 13 Jbeta primers. The assay was immunoSEQ multiplex PCR, and TCRdb's table has in-frame clones only and misses some. Here the sample spans about 120,000 clones, about four fifths being singletons. Sequences were obtained from PBMCs. This receptor was identified in a young woman in good health and CMV-seronegative.

The CDR3 is CASGLTGTSGYEQYF. The CDR3 DNA follows: TGTGCTAGTGGTTTGACCGGGACTAGCGGCTACGAGCAGTACTTC. J is TRBJ2-7 and V is TRBV12-5, with 11 nucleotides matching TRBD2. Per the germline V gene, CDR1 is LGHNT and CDR2 is FRNRAP. This CDR3 spans 15 amino acids. The V gene end was trimmed by 2 bases and the J gene end by 3 bases; junction bases not matched to a gene: 3.